This T cell receptor beta chain originates from a study of OX40 agonist ivuxolimab in advanced cancers. Study-wide results and caveats: The study found among the lowest clonal expansion in partial responders at 0.1-3.0 mg/kg.

Of note for this clone: The antigen remains undetermined.

Assay: immunoSEQ multiplex PCR; the TCRdb copy retains only in-frame clones and omits some. The repertoire includes more than 20,000 clones, 84% of them detected once, and about 35% sits in the top ten. Germline assignment: CDR1 MGHRA and CDR2 YSYEKL. V was pared by 5 bases and J by 5 bases, with 4 bases of the junction left unmatched. The CDR3 is 14 amino acids. This rearrangement joins TRBV4-1 to TRBJ2-1, with 9 bases that match TRBD1. This clonotype originated in an adult with an advanced solid tumor such as melanoma, head and neck, liver or kidney cancer. This specimen was CD4+ or CD8+ T cells sorted from blood, taken in a trial of the OX40 agonist ivuxolimab. CDR3: CASSSRTGDNEQFF. CDR3 sequence (DNA): TGCGCCAGCAGCTCCAGGACAGGGGACAATGAGCAGTTCTTC.